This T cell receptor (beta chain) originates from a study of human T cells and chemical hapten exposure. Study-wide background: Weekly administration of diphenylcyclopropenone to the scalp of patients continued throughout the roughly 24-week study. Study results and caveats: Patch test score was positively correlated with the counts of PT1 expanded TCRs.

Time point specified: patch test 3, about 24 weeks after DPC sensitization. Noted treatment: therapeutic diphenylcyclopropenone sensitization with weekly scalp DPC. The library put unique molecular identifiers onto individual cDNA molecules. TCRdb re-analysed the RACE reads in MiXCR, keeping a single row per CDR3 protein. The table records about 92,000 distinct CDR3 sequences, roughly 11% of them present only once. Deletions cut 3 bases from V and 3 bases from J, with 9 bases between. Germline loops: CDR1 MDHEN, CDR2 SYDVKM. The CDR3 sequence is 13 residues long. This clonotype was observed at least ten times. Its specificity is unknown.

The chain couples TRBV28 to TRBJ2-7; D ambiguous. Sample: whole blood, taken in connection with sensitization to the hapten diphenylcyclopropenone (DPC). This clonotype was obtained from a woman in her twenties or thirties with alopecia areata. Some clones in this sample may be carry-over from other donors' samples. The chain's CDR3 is CASSFLPFYEQYF. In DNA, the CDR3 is TGTGCCAGCAGTTTTCTCCCCTTCTACGAGCAGTACTTC.